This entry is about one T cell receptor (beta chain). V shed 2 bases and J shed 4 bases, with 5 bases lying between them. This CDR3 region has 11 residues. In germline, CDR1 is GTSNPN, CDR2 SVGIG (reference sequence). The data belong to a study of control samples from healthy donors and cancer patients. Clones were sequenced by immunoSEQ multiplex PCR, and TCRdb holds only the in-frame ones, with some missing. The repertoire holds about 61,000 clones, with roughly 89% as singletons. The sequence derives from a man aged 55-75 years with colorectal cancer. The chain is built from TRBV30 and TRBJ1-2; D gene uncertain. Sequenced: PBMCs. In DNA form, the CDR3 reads TGTGCCTGGAGTCCCCTCTATGGCTACACCTTC. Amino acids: CAWSPLYGYTF.